This T cell receptor (beta chain) was retrieved from a study of human T cells and chemical hapten exposure. The overall study: There were per-sample TCR yield variations, arising mainly from small pooled library volume differences. General study findings and limits: TCRs at a frequency above 1 in 1000 stayed unchanged with DPC sensitization.

Individual cDNA molecules each carried unique molecular identifiers attached by the library. MiXCR, applied by TCRdb to the RACE reads, yields one record per CDR3 protein. The top ten hold 1.7% of the sample, which has 70,000 to 95,000 distinct CDR3 sequences, over 6.5% seen once. Time point: healthy volunteer bleed at 6 weeks. Total RNA came from unfractionated whole blood. Per germline, CDR1 MNHEY and CDR2 SMNVEV (reference sequence). The CDR3 length is 14 residues. V lost 2 bases to trimming and J lost 3 bases, with 9 bases between them. This clonotype was seen at least ten times. The target antigen is unknown.

Source material: whole blood. The V call is TRBV27, the J call TRBJ2-3; D may be TRBD1 (5 bases). The TCR sequence derives from a female donor in good health. Some clones in this sample may be carry-over from other donors' samples. The CDR3 here is CASSLNAGTDTQYF. CDR3 bases: TGTGCCAGCAGTTTAAACGCAGGGACAGATACGCAGTATTTT.